This TCR beta chain appears in the sequencing data of a study of vaccination effects on CD4 cells after COVID-19. Per germline, CDR1 LGHNA and CDR2 YSLEER. V shed 1 base and J shed 2 bases, with 14 bases lying between them. This CDR3 has 16 amino acids. In regard to this clone: Its antigen remains unidentified.

Libraries were prepared by immunoSEQ multiplex PCR; TCRdb keeps only in-frame clonotypes and omits some of them. The sample contains tens of thousands of clones, 75% to 85% of which appear only once. Antigen-specific CD4+ T cells were expanded (with viral peptide pools) by the ViraFEST assay ahead of sequencing. CD4+ T cells were isolated after around 9 days of culture. Participants were given two doses of BNT162b2 or mRNA-1273 vaccine. Nucleocapsid antibody tests were negative, and the vaccine recipients had no prior SARS-CoV-2 infection. Half the medium was replaced with IL-2 medium on days 3 and 7.

This receptor was identified in a human donor who received a COVID-19 vaccine. The rearrangement uses TRBV4-3 and TRBJ1-2; D call uncertain. Sample: CD4+ T cells from PBMCs cultured with HCoV-OC43 spike peptides, taken after COVID-19 vaccination. Indicated subset: HCoV-OC43 spike overlapping peptide pool stimulation. CDR3 residues: CASSQVRGEINYGYTF. For the CDR3, the DNA is TGCGCCAGCAGCCAAGTTCGCGGCGAGATAAACTATGGCTACACCTTC.